This T cell receptor beta chain stems from a study of T cell responses to AZD1222 COVID-19 vaccine. At the level of the study: Analyses pooled second doses at about 4 or about 12 weeks. Study-wide results and limits: Baseline serostatus was positive in only a handful of AZD1222 recipients. Breadth and depth of Spike-specific TCRs rose after two AZD1222 doses.

Sequencing used immunoSEQ multiplex PCR; TCRdb keeps in-frame clones, though not all of them. The table lists roughly 76,000 clones, more than 70% of them singletons. This CDR3 spans 16 amino acids. The junction had 6 bases not matched to a gene; V was cut back by 5 bases and J by 4 bases. Germline CDR1 reads SGHNT; CDR2 reads YENEEA. Concerning this clone itself: Antigen: not known.

The V gene is TRBV11-3, the J gene TRBJ2-1, with 12 positions matching TRBD2. Sequencing was performed on peripheral blood, taken on day 0 of AZD1222 vaccination. This clonotype was obtained from an adult in good health. The CDR3 coding sequence is TGTGCCAGCAGCCCCCGGACTAGCGGGATGTACAATGAGCAGTTCTTC. Protein sequence: CASSPRTSGMYNEQFF.